These 29 T cell receptor beta chains were sequenced from one sample in a study of monozygotic twins with inflammatory bowel disease. TCRdb reprocessed the 5' RACE reads, with one entry per CDR3 protein and no DNA. This sample's table reports 150,000 or so distinct CDR3 sequences. Sequenced: blood. These receptors were collected from a human donor with ulcerative colitis or Crohn's disease, or a healthy co-twin of an affected twin (not recorded which).

CDR3 amino acids: CASSLGGTGNGNTIYF. The chain combines TRBV7-2 with TRBJ1-3; checking the TCRdb D call of TRBD1 is not possible without DNA. CDR3 length: 16 amino acids. Germline CDR1 and CDR2: SGHTA and FQGNSA. The complete variable domain, with remaining parts taken from reference TRBV7-2 and TRBJ1-3, reads GAGVSQSPSNKVTEKGKDVELRCDPISGHTALYWYRQSLGQGLEFLIYFQGNSAPDKSGLPSDRFSAERTGGSVSTLTIQRTQQEDSAVYLCASSLGGTGNGNTIYFGEGSWLTVV.

The chain employs TRBV25-1 and TRBJ1-4; TCRdb's D gene call, TRBD1, goes unchecked for lack of DNA. The CDR3 is 17 amino acids. Per the germline V gene, CDR1 is MGHDK and CDR2 is SYGVNS. The CDR3 sequence is CASSGGPRRATNEKLFF.

The chain uses TRBV19 and TRBJ2-1; TCRdb outputs TRBD2, but without DNA this stays unchecked. Germline CDR1 reads LNHDA; CDR2 reads SQIVND (reference sequence). CDR3 length equals 15 residues. CDR3 region: CASSIKSGTYNEQFF. The full variable domain, with the rest looked up from reference TRBV19 and TRBJ2-1, is DGGITQSPKYLFRKEGQNVTLSCEQNLNHDAMYWYRQDPGQGLRLIYYSQIVNDFQKGDIAEGYSVSREKKESFPLTVTSAQKNPTAFYLCASSIKSGTYNEQFFGPGTRLTVL.

CDR3 in amino acids: CASSLRDRESYEQYF. The chain recombines TRBV7-9 with TRBJ2-7; TCRdb picks TRBD1, but there is no DNA to check that call. Per germline, CDR1 SEHNR and CDR2 FQNEAQ (reference sequence). The CDR3 is made up of 15 amino acids.

The CDR3 here is CASSPSGLSRGTNEQFF. The chain joins TRBV4-1 to TRBJ2-1; TCRdb outputs TRBD2, but without DNA this stays unchecked. CDR1 is MGHRA and CDR2 is YSYEKL in the germline V gene. The CDR3 sequence is 17 residues long.

The V call is TRBV6-1, the J call TRBJ2-1. Germline CDR1 and CDR2: MNHNS and SASEGT. The length of the CDR3 is 15 residues. The CDR3 spells CASSDADRQYNEQFF.

V and J are TRBV19 and TRBJ1-5; lacking DNA, the TRBD1 call made by TCRdb goes unchecked. The CDR3 loop spans 13 amino acids. In germline, CDR1 is LNHDA, CDR2 SQIVND (reference sequence). CDR3 residues: CASRGTGGQPQHF.

The V and J genes are TRBV9 and TRBJ2-1. Germline CDR1 SGDLS, CDR2 YYNGEE. The CDR3 totals 14 residues. This chain's CDR3 is CASSVGGSKNEQFF. The full variable domain, its missing parts supplied by reference TRBV9 and TRBJ2-1, is DSGVTQTPKHLITATGQRVTLRCSPRSGDLSVYWYQQSLDQGLQFLIQYYNGEERAKGNILERFSAQQFPDLHSELNLSSLELGDSALYFCASSVGGSKNEQFFGPGTRLTVL.

V gene TRBV7-2 combines with J gene TRBJ2-3; TCRdb's D call, TRBD1, is unchecked because there is no DNA. Germline-derived CDR1 and CDR2 are SGHTA and FQGNSA. This CDR3 contains 15 residues. The CDR3 loop is CASSFQGLRTDTQYF.

This sequence joins TRBV20-1 and TRBJ2-7; TCRdb's D call, TRBD1, is unchecked because there is no DNA. Germline CDR1 DFQATT, CDR2 SNEGSKA (reference sequence). The CDR3 consists of 13 residues. This CDR3 is CSAEWDRVDEQYF.

The chain links TRBV7-2 to TRBJ1-5. This CDR3 has 13 amino acids. Per the germline V gene, CDR1 is SGHTA and CDR2 is FQGNSA. CDR3 in amino acids: CASSSDSNQPQHF.

The genes are TRBV11-1 and TRBJ2-5; without DNA, the TCRdb call of TRBD1 cannot be checked. Germline CDR1 SGHAT, CDR2 FQDESV (reference sequence). The CDR3 spans 16 residues. The CDR3 is CASSRRSGGGRETQYF.

J is TRBJ2-2 and V is TRBV24-1; as DNA is missing, the TRBD1 call by TCRdb cannot be tested. CDR3 length equals 18 residues. From germline, CDR1 is KGHDR and CDR2 SFDVKD. The CDR3 is CATSWARGTGANTGELFF.

This chain connects TRBV6-1 to TRBJ1-2. Germline-derived CDR1 and CDR2 are MNHNS and SASEGT. This CDR3 contains 15 residues. The CDR3 reads CASVQGGWRDYGYTF.

The chain joins TRBV3-1 to TRBJ2-6; with no DNA, the TCRdb D assignment of TRBD1 cannot be verified. This CDR3 contains 17 residues. CDR1 LGHDT and CDR2 YNNKEL come from the germline V gene (reference sequence). CDR3 loop: CASTMGWRTSGANVLTF.

V and J are TRBV7-2 and TRBJ2-2. This CDR3 spans 16 amino acids. The germline V gene encodes CDR1 SGHTA and CDR2 FQGNSA. Here the CDR3 reads CASSLAGRLFTGELFF. Supplemented by reference TRBV7-2 and TRBJ2-2, the full variable domain reads GAGVSQSPSNKVTEKGKDVELRCDPISGHTALYWYRQSLGQGLEFLIYFQGNSAPDKSGLPSDRFSAERTGGSVSTLTIQRTQQEDSAVYLCASSLAGRLFTGELFFGEGSRLTVL.

V and J are TRBV18 and TRBJ2-5; TCRdb's D call of TRBD2 is untestable without DNA. The CDR3 runs 13 residues. Germline V gene sequence: CDR1 KGHSH, CDR2 LQKENI. The CDR3 sequence: CASSPSGVETQYF. Drawing the rest from reference TRBV18 and TRBJ2-5, the complete variable domain is NAGVMQNPRHLVRRRGQEARLRCSPMKGHSHVYWYRQLPEEGLKFMVYLQKENIIDESGMPKERFSAEFPKEGPSILRIQQVVRGDSAAYFCASSPSGVETQYFGPGTRLLVL.

This chain joins TRBV12-3 or TRBV12-4 and TRBJ1-4; the D call from TCRdb, TRBD1, cannot be confirmed without DNA. This CDR3 has 15 residues. The CDR3 sequence: CASSLGDRVIEKLFF.

The rearrangement joins TRBV7-9 to TRBJ1-6. Germline CDR1 reads SEHNR; CDR2 reads FQNEAQ (reference sequence). CDR3 length: 13 residues. The CDR3 sequence is CASSSGPSAPLHF.

The rearrangement links TRBV7-9 to TRBJ2-2; lacking DNA, the TRBD2 call made by TCRdb goes unchecked. Germline V gene sequence: CDR1 SEHNR, CDR2 FQNEAQ (reference sequence). The CDR3 consists of 17 residues. The CDR3: CASSFGLAGAGTGELFF.

V is TRBV7-9 and J is TRBJ1-4; no DNA is available, so the TRBD1 call from TCRdb remains unchecked. The CDR3 covers 14 residues. CDR1 is SEHNR and CDR2 is FQNEAQ in the germline V gene (reference sequence). CDR3: CASSLGQFNEKLFF.

The chain links TRBV7-9 to TRBJ2-5; TCRdb's assignment of TRBD1 cannot be checked, as there is no DNA. Germline V CDR1 and CDR2: SEHNR, FQNEAQ (reference sequence). The CDR3 extends over 15 amino acids. The CDR3 loop is CASSASGGLQETQYF.

V and J are TRBV2 and TRBJ1-4; TCRdb's D call of TRBD1 is untestable without DNA. CDR1 SNHLY and CDR2 FYNNEI come from the germline V gene. This CDR3 is built from 16 residues. The CDR3 spells CASSVVVTGPNEKLFF. Drawing the rest from reference TRBV2 and TRBJ1-4, the complete variable domain is EPEVTQTPSHQVTQMGQEVILRCVPISNHLYFYWYRQILGQKVEFLVSFYNNEISEKSEIFDDQFSVERPDGSNFTLKIRSTKLEDSAMYFCASSVVVTGPNEKLFFGSGTQLSVL.

This rearrangement joins TRBV20-1 to TRBJ1-4. Germline V CDR1 and CDR2: DFQATT, SNEGSKA (reference sequence). The CDR3 extends over 11 amino acids. CDR3 amino acids: CSAWINEKLFF.

The chain links TRBV19 to TRBJ1-1; without DNA, the TCRdb call of TRBD1 cannot be checked. The CDR3 covers 14 residues. Germline V gene sequence: CDR1 LNHDA, CDR2 SQIVND (reference sequence). The CDR3 spells CASRPGRQNTEAFF.

This chain links TRBV7-2 with TRBJ1-1; no DNA is available, so the TRBD1 call from TCRdb remains unchecked. Germline lookup yields CDR1 SGHTA and CDR2 FQGNSA. CDR3 length equals 12 residues. This CDR3 is CASSSGTGRTFF.

The J gene is TRBJ2-2, the V gene TRBV9. The CDR3 covers 13 residues. Per the germline V gene, CDR1 is SGDLS and CDR2 is YYNGEE. CDR3: CASSEGNTGELFF.

V usage is TRBV7-2 and J usage is TRBJ2-7; TCRdb gives TRBD2 as the D gene, but with no DNA this cannot be confirmed. The CDR3 length is 16 residues. CDR1 and CDR2 (germline): SGHTA, FQGNSA. The CDR3 spells CASSLALGRRSYEQYF.

The rearrangement links TRBV7-9 to TRBJ2-7; the TCRdb D gene call, TRBD2, has no DNA to confirm it. Germline V gene lookup returns CDR1 SEHNR and CDR2 FQNEAQ (reference sequence). The CDR3 contains 14 residues. CDR3 in amino acids: CASSFVLAGFEQYF.